Below, 2 T cell receptor beta chains from the same sample are listed, as sequenced in a study of blood T cell repertoires in COVID-19. Sequenced by immunoSEQ multiplex PCR; TCRdb stores in-frame clones only, minus some. The sample lists around 430,000 clones; around 89% were seen once. The sequenced sample was peripheral blood. These receptors came from a woman between 45 and 65 years old with COVID-19, enrolled during active disease.

For this clone: At the DNA level, this CDR3 is encoded by other sequences in the same sample as well. The rearrangement joins TRBV30 to TRBJ1-2; perhaps TRBD1 as D (5 bases). The CDR3 has 12 residues. Germline CDR1 is GTSNPN and CDR2 is SVGIG (reference sequence). Trimming stripped 0 bases from V and 4 bases from J, with 6 bases between. CDR3: CAWSVGAYGYTF. The CDR3 bases are TGTGCCTGGAGTGTAGGGGCCTATGGCTACACCTTC.

The gene calls are TRBV5-1 and TRBJ1-6; D is possibly TRBD1 (6 bases). Germline V lookup: CDR1 SGHRS, CDR2 YFSETQ. The CDR3 spans 15 residues. V lost 2 bases and J 5 bases, leaving 11 bases between the germline ends. CDR3 coding DNA: TGCGCCAGCAGCTTTGGGGGGGCAGATAATTCACCCCTCCACTTT. This gives the protein CASSFGGADNSPLHF.